What follows are 6 T cell receptor beta chains derived from one specimen sequenced in a study of T cells in narcolepsy. Only in-frame clones appear in the TCRdb table, and some are missing; sequencing was by immunoSEQ multiplex PCR. This sample has some 20,000 clones, with around 83% found just once. The sequenced sample was memory (CD45RA-) CD4+ T cells from blood. The receptors derive from a human donor in good health.

The gene calls are TRBV30 and TRBJ1-2; tentatively, D is TRBD1 (6 bases). The germline V gene encodes CDR1 GTSNPN and CDR2 SVGIG (reference sequence). This CDR3 region has 12 residues. V lost 4 bases to trimming and J lost 9 bases, with 15 bases between them. This CDR3 reads CAWTPGEGSYTF. The CDR3 region has the DNA TGTGCCTGGACTCCAGGGGAGGGGAGCTACACCTTC.

The chain combines TRBV29-1 with TRBJ2-5; 10 nucleotides match TRBD2. V was clipped by 4 bases and J by 11 bases; unmatched bases: 10. CDR1 is SQVTM and CDR2 is ANQGSEA in the germline V gene. CDR3 length: 13 amino acids. The CDR3 loop reads CSVGTSGPYGQYF. The CDR3 region has the DNA TGCAGCGTTGGGACTAGCGGTCCCTACGGGCAGTACTTC.

V and J are TRBV5-1 and TRBJ2-7, with TRBD1 matching 8 bases. The length of the CDR3 is 14 residues. With V trimmed by 0 bases and J by 5 bases, 4 bases remained unmatched. Germline CDR1 and CDR2: SGHRS and YFSETQ. In nucleotides, the CDR3 is TGCGCCAGCAGCTTGGTTTCAGGGGGCCACGAGCAGTACTTC. Translating it yields CASSLVSGGHEQYF.

The chain uses TRBV7-9 and TRBJ2-1; 9 bases match TRBD2. The CDR3 totals 15 residues. Germline lookup yields CDR1 SEHNR and CDR2 FQNEAQ (reference sequence). Unmatched junction bases numbered 15, after V lost 8 bases and J lost 10 bases. The CDR3 is CASVLKASGTNEQFF. Here the CDR3 DNA reads TGTGCCAGCGTTTTAAAGGCTAGCGGGACGAACGAGCAGTTCTTC. Filled out from reference TRBV7-9 and TRBJ2-1, the complete variable domain reads DTGVSQNPRHKITKRGQNVTFRCDPISEHNRLYWYRQTLGQGPEFLTYFQNEAQLEKSRLLSDRFSAERPKGSFSTLEIQRTEQGDSAMYLCASVLKASGTNEQFFGPGTRLTVL.

CDR3 in DNA: TGTGCCAGCAGCTTGGCCGGAGGGACAGGGAAGTGGGTTTTCGTTTCGGCTTTCTTT. Its translation: CASSLAGGTGKWVFVSAFF. The genes are TRBV7-2 and TRBJ1-1; 9 bases match TRBD1. This CDR3 is 19 amino acids long. CDR1 is SGHTA and CDR2 is FQGNSA in the germline V gene. With V trimmed by 3 bases and J by 11 bases, 25 bases remained unmatched.

The rearrangement joins TRBV19 to TRBJ1-4, with D maybe TRBD1 (5 bases). The CDR3 covers 14 residues. With 6 bases removed from V and 7 bases from J, the gap between germline ends came to 15 bases. Germline V lookup: CDR1 LNHDA, CDR2 SQIVND (reference sequence). Here the CDR3 DNA reads TGTGCCAGTAGAAAGGGGTCGGTTGGTGAAAAACTGTTTTTT. Translating it yields CASRKGSVGEKLFF.